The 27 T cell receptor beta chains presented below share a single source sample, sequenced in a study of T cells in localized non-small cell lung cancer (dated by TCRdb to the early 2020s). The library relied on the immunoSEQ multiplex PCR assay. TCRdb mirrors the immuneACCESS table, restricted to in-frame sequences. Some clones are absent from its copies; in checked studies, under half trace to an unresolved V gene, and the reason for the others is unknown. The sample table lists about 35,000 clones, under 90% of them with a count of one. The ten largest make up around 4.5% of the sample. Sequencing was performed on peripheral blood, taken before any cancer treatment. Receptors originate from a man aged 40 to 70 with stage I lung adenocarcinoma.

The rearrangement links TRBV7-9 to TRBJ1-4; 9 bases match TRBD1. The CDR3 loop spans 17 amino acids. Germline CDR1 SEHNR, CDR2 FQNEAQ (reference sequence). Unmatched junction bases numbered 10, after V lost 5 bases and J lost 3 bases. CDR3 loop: CASSPGTGLLANEKLFF. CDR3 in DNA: TGTGCCAGCAGCCCCGGGACAGGGTTATTAGCTAATGAAAAACTGTTTTTT.

CDR3 in amino acids: CASSRSGRGTEAFF. DNA of the CDR3: TGTGCCAGCAGTAGATCAGGGCGAGGCACTGAAGCTTTCTTT. The V call is TRBV27, the J call TRBJ1-1; a possible D gene is TRBD1 (5 bases). CDR1 and CDR2 (germline): MNHEY, SMNVEV (reference sequence). V lost 5 bases and J 4 bases, leaving 14 bases between the germline ends. CDR3 length: 14 residues.

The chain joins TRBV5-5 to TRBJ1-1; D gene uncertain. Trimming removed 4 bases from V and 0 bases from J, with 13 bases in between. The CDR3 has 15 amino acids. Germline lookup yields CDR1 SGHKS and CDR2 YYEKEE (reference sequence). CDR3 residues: CASSLVGQLNTEAFF. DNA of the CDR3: TGTGCCAGCAGCCTGGTAGGGCAACTGAACACTGAAGCTTTCTTT.

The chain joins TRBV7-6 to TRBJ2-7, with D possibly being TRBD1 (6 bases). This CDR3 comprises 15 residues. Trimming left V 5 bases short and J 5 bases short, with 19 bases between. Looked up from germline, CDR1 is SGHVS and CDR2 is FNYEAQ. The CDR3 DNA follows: TGTGCCAGCAGCAGATCCGGGACAATTTGGGACGAGCAGTACTTC. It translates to CASSRSGTIWDEQYF.

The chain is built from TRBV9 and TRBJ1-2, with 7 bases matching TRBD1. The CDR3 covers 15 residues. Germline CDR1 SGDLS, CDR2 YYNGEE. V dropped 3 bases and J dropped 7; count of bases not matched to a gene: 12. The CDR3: CASSDPGQLGSGYTF. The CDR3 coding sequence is TGTGCCAGCAGCGACCCGGGACAGCTTGGGTCTGGCTACACCTTC.

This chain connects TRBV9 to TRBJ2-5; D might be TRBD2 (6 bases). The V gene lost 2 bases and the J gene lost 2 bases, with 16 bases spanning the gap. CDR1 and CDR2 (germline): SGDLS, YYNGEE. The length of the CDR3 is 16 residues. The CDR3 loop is CASSVPGLLYQETQYF. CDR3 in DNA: TGTGCCAGCAGCGTGCCGGGACTTCTCTATCAAGAGACCCAGTACTTC. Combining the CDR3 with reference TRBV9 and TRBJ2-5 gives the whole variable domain DSGVTQTPKHLITATGQRVTLRCSPRSGDLSVYWYQQSLDQGLQFLIQYYNGEERAKGNILERFSAQQFPDLHSELNLSSLELGDSALYFCASSVPGLLYQETQYFGPGTRLLVL.

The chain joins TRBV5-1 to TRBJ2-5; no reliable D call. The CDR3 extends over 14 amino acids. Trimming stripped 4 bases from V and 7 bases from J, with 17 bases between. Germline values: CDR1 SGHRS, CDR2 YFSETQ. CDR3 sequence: CASSPAAEKGTQYF. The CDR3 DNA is TGCGCCAGCAGCCCGGCCGCGGAAAAGGGGACCCAGTACTTC.

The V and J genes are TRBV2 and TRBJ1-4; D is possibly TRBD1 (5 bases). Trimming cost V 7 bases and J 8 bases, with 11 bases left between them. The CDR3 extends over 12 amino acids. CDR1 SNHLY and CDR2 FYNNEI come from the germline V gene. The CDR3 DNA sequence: TGTGCCAGCACGGGGGGACGAGAAAAACTGTTTTTT. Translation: CASTGGREKLFF.

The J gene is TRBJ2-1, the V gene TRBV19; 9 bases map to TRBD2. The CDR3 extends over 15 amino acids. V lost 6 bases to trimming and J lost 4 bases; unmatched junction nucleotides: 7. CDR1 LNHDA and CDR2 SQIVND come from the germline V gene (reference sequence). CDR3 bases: TGTGCCAGTAGCCCCTGGCGGGGGGGTTACAATGAGCAGTTCTTC. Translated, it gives CASSPWRGGYNEQFF.

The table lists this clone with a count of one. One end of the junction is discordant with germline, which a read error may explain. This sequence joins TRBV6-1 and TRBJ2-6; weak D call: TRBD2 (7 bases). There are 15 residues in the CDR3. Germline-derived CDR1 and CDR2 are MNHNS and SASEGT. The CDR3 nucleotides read TGTGCCAGCAGCGAGCCAGGGGAGGGGGGCAACGTCCTGACTTTC. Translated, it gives CASSEPGEGGNVLTF.

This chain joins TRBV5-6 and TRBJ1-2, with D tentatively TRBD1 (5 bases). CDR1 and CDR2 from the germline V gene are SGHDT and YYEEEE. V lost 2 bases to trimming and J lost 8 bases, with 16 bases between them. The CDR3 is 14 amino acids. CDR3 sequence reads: CASSLSGATYGYTF. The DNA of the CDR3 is TGTGCCAGCAGCTTATCCGGGGCCACTTACGGCTACACCTTC.

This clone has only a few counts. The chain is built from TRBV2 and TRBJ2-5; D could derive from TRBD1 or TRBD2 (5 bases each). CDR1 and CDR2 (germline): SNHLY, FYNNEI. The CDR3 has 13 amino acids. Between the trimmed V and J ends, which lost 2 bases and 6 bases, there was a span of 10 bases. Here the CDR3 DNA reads TGTGCCAGCAGTGAAAGAGGGGCTCAGACCCAGTACTTC. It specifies CASSERGAQTQYF.

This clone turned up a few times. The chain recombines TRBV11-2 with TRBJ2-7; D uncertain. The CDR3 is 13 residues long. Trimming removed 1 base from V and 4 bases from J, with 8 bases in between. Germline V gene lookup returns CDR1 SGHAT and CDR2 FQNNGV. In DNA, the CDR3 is TGTGCCAGCAGCTTAGGTCCCGCGTACGAGCAGTACTTC. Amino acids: CASSLGPAYEQYF. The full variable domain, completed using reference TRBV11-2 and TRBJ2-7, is EAGVAQSPRYKIIEKRQSVAFWCNPISGHATLYWYQQILGQGPKLLIQFQNNGVVDDSQLPKDRFSAERLKGVDSTLKIQPAKLEDSAVYLCASSLGPAYEQYFGPGTRLTVT.

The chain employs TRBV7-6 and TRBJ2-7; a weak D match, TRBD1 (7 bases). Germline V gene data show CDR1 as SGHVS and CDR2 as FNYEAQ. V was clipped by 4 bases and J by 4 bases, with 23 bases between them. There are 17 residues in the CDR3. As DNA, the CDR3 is TGTGCCAGCAGCTCCATACGGGGGTCACAGGGGAGGTACGAGCAGTACTTC. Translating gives CASSSIRGSQGRYEQYF.

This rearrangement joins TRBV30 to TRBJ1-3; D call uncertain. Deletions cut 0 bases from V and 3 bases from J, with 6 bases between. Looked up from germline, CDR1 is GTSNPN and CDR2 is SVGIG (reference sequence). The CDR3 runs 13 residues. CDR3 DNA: TGTGCCTGGAGTGTATTCCTTGGAAACACCATATATTTT. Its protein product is CAWSVFLGNTIYF.

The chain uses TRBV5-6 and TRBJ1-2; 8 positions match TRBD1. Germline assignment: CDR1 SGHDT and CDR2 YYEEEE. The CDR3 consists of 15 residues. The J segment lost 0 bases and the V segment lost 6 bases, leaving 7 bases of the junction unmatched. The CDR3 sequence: CASTPGGPANYGYTF. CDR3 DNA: TGTGCCAGCACCCCAGGGGGCCCCGCTAACTATGGCTACACCTTC.

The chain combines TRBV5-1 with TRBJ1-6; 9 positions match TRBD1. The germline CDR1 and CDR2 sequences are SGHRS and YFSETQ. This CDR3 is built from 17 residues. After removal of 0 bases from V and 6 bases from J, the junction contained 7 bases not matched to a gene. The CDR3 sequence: CASSLGGTGSRNSPLHF. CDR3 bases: TGCGCCAGCAGCTTGGGGGGGACAGGGAGTCGTAATTCACCCCTCCACTTT.

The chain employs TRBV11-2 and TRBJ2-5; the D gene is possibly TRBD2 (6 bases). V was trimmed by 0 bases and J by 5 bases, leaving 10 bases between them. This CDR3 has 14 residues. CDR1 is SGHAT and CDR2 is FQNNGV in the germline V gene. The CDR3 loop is CASSLESGRETQYF. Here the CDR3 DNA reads TGTGCCAGCAGCTTAGAATCTGGGAGGGAGACCCAGTACTTC.

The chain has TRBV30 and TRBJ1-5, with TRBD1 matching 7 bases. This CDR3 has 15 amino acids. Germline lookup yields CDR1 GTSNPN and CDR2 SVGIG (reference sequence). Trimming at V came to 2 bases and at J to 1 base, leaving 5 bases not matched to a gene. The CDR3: CAWSRAGGSNQPQHF. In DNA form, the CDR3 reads TGTGCCTGGAGTAGGGCAGGGGGGAGCAATCAGCCCCAGCATTTT.

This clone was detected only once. CDR3 region: CASRATQGNTIYF. DNA of the CDR3: TGTGCCAGCAGAGCCACTCAGGGAAACACCATATATTTT. The chain joins TRBV6-6 to TRBJ1-3; no firm D call. Germline CDR1 reads MNHNY; CDR2 reads SVGAGI (reference sequence). V shed 6 bases and J shed 4 bases, with 10 bases lying between them. This CDR3 region has 13 residues.

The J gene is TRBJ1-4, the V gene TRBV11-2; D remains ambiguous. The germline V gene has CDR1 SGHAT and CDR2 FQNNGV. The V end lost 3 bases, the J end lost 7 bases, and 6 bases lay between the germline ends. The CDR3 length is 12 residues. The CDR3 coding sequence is TGTGCCAGCAGCTTCGACGGTGAAAAACTGTTTTTT. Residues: CASSFDGEKLFF.

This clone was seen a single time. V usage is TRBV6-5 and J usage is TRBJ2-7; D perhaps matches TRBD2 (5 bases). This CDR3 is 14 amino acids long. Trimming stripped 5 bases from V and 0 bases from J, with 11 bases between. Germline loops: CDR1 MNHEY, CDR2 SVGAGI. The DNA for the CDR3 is TGTGCCAGCAGTGAATTCGGGGTCTCCTACGAGCAGTACTTC. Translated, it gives CASSEFGVSYEQYF.

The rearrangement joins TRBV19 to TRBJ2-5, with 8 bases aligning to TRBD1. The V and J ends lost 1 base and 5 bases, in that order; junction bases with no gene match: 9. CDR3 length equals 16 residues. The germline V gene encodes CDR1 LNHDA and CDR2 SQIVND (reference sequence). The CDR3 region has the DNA TGTGCCAGTAGTATAGTCCCAGGGGGCGCACAGGAGACCCAGTACTTC. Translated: CASSIVPGGAQETQYF. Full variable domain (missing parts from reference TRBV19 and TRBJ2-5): DGGITQSPKYLFRKEGQNVTLSCEQNLNHDAMYWYRQDPGQGLRLIYYSQIVNDFQKGDIAEGYSVSREKKESFPLTVTSAQKNPTAFYLCASSIVPGGAQETQYFGPGTRLLVL.

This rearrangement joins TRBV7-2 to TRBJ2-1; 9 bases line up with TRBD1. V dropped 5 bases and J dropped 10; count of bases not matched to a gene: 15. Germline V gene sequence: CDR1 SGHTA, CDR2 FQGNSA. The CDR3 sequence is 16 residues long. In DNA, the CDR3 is TGTGCCAGCAGCGGAGTGGTGGGGACAGGGCCTAAAGAGCAGTTCTTC. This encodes CASSGVVGTGPKEQFF.

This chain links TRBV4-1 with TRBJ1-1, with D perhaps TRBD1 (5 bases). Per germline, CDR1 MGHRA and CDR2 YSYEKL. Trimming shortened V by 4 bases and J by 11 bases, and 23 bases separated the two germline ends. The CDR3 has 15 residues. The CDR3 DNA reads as TGCGCCAGCAGCCCAGACCCCGGGACCCCCCAGATCGCTTTCTTT. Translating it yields CASSPDPGTPQIAFF.

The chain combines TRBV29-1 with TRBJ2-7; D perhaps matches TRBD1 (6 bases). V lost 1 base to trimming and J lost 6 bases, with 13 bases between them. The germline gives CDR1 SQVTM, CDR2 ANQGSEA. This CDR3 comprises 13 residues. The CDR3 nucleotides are TGCAGCGTTGAAGGGCAGACAGGAGCCGAGCAGTACTTC. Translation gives CSVEGQTGAEQYF.

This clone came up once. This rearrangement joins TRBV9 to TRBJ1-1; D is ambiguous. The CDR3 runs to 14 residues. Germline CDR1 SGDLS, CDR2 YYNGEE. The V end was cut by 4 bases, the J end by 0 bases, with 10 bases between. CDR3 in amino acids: CASSSGLVNTEAFF. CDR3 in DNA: TGTGCCAGCAGCAGCGGACTCGTGAACACTGAAGCTTTCTTT.